This is a list of T cell receptor beta chains from one sample in a study of shared clonotypes between healthy human individuals. The data were produced by immunoSEQ multiplex PCR, yet TCRdb's version contains in-frame clones alone and is incomplete. The sample contains 2 million to 2.5 million clones, nearly 97% of which appear only once. Sequenced input: naive CD4+ T cells sorted from blood. Receptors were obtained from a man aged 18 to 29 in good health. The CDR3 runs from the conserved cysteine through the conserved F or W. D genes are given only for firm matches. Rows may omit the clone size; those that give it use once, few, many or a size class.

j_call d_call v_call clone_size cdr3_aa cdr3_nt
TRBJ1-1 . TRBV30 . CAWRAGKALGVPLANEAFF TGTGCCTGGAGGGCAGGGAAGGCCTTGGGGGTTCCCCTCGCAAATGAAGCTTTCTTT
TRBJ2-7 . TRBV30 . CAWSDPSHYEQYF TGTGCCTGGAGTGACCCCTCCCACTACGAGCAGTACTTC
TRBJ2-3 TRBD2 TRBV7-9 . CASKPLAGGPDTQYF TGTGCCAGCAAGCCGCTAGCGGGGGGGCCAGATACGCAGTATTTT
TRBJ2-4 TRBD1 TRBV19 . CASTRDSKNIQYF TGTGCCAGTACCAGGGACAGCAAAAACATTCAGTACTTC
TRBJ2-1 . TRBV11-2 . CASSFQFDNEQFF TGTGCCAGCAGCTTTCAATTCGACAATGAGCAGTTCTTC
TRBJ2-7 TRBD1 TRBV2 . CASSRDRGYEQYF TGTGCCAGCAGCCGTGACAGGGGCTACGAGCAGTACTTC
TRBJ1-2 . TRBV5-1 . CASSLSGGPAYGYTF TGCGCCAGCAGCTTGTCCGGGGGGCCGGCCTATGGCTACACCTTC
TRBJ1-6 . TRBV14 . CASSQDPPLSPLHF TGTGCCAGCAGCCAAGATCCCCCGCTTTCACCCCTCCACTTT
TRBJ2-3 . TRBV7-9 . CASSFQEFRADTQYF TGTGCCAGCAGCTTCCAAGAGTTTAGGGCAGATACGCAGTATTTT
TRBJ2-7 . TRBV15 . CATSSRHKGVEGVQYF TGTGCCACCAGCAGTCGTCACAAGGGCGTAGAGGGGGTGCAGTACTTC
TRBJ2-7 TRBD2 TRBV29-1 . CSVDAPGGEQYF TGCAGCGTTGACGCTCCGGGAGGCGAGCAGTACTTC
TRBJ1-2 . TRBV10-3 . CAINHGGSSNPYGYTF TGTGCCATCAATCACGGGGGGAGCTCGAATCCCTATGGCTACACCTTC
TRBJ1-2 . TRBV2 . CASSERGTPRRHGYTF TGTGCCAGCAGTGAAAGAGGGACACCTCGACGGCATGGCTACACCTTC
TRBJ2-3 TRBD2 TRBV28 . CASSFPPSGGPSTDTQYF TGTGCCAGCAGTTTCCCCCCTAGCGGGGGGCCCAGCACAGATACGCAGTATTTT
TRBJ1-3 . TRBV5-4 . CASSLGSANSGNTIYF TGTGCCAGCAGCTTGGGTTCCGCCAACTCTGGAAACACCATATATTTT
TRBJ2-2 . TRBV6-5 . CASSYTPGTGELFF TGTGCCAGCAGTTACACTCCAGGGACCGGGGAGCTGTTTTTT
TRBJ1-5 . TRBV6-5 . CASSATGPNQPQHF TGTGCCAGCAGTGCGACAGGACCTAATCAGCCCCAGCATTTT
TRBJ2-7 . TRBV5-1 . CASSRDRTSSYEQYF TGCGCCAGCAGCCGTGACAGAACGAGCTCCTACGAGCAGTACTTC
TRBJ1-2 . TRBV6-5 once CASTSRPGAYGYTF TGTGCCAGCACGAGCCGACCCGGGGCCTATGGCTACACCTTC
TRBJ2-7 TRBD2 TRBV6-6 . CASSRLAALVEQYF TGTGCCAGCAGCCGACTAGCGGCACTGGTGGAGCAGTACTTC
TRBJ2-3 . TRBV28 . CASSYSHTQYF TGTGCCAGCAGTTATAGCCATACGCAGTATTTT
TRBJ1-2 . TRBV5-1 once CASSLGVSYGYTF TGCGCCAGCAGCTTGGGAGTTAGCTATGGCTACACCTTC
TRBJ2-7 . TRBV14 . CASSQDRSEQYF TGTGCCAGCAGCCAAGATCGAAGCGAGCAGTACTTC
TRBJ1-5 . TRBV18 . CASSPQRTDSQPQHF TGTGCCAGCTCACCCCAGCGGACTGACAGTCAGCCCCAGCATTTT
TRBJ2-7 . TRBV18 few CASSPKYEQYF TGTGCCAGCTCACCAAAGTACGAGCAGTACTTC
TRBJ2-1 . TRBV6-4 . CASSSLPGGSYNEQFF TGTGCCAGCAGCTCCCTTCCGGGTGGGTCCTACAATGAGCAGTTCTTC
TRBJ2-7 TRBD2 TRBV5-6 . CASSLGLAGGSLYF TGTGCCAGCAGCTTGGGGCTAGCGGGGGGCAGTCTATACTTC
TRBJ2-5 . TRBV2 . CASSVLRGQETQYF TGTGCCAGCAGTGTGTTAAGGGGACAAGAGACCCAGTACTTC
TRBJ1-6 . TRBV27 . CASSSGVVGHSPLHF TGTGCCAGCAGTTCCGGGGTTGTGGGTCATTCACCCCTCCACTTT
TRBJ1-3 . TRBV11-2 once CASSLGALGGNTIYF TGTGCCAGCAGCTTGGGCGCCCTGGGTGGAAACACCATATATTTT